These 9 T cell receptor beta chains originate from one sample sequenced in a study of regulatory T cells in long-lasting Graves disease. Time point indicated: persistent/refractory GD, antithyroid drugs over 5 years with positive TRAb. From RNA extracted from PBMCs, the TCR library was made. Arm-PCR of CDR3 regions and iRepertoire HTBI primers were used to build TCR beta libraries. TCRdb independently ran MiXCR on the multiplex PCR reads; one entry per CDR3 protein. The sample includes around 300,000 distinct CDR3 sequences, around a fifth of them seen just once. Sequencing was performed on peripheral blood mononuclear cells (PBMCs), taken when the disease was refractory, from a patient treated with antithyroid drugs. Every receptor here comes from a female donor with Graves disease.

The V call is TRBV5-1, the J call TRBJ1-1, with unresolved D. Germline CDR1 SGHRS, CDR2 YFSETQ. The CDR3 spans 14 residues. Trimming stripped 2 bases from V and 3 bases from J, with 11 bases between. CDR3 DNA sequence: TGCGCCAGCAGCTTAAGTATCAGCGACACTGAAGCTTTCTTT. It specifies CASSLSISDTEAFF.

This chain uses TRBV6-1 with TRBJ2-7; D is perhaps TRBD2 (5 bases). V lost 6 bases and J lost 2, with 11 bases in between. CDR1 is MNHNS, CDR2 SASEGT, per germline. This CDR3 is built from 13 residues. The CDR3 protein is CASSPRETYEQYF. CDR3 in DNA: TGTGCCAGCAGCCCCCGGGAAACCTACGAGCAGTACTTC.

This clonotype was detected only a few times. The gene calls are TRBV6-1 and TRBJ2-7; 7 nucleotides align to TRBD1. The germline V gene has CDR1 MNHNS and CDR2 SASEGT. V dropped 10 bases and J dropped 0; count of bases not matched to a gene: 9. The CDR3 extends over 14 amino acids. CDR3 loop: CATALGDSSYEQYF. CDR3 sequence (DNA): TGTGCCACAGCACTGGGGGACAGCTCCTACGAGCAGTACTTC.

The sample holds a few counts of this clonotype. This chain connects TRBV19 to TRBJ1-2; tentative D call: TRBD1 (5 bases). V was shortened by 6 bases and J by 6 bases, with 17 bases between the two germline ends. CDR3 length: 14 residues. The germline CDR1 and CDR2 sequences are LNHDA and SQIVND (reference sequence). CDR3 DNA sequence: TGTGCCAGTAGAGCCGTCCAAGGGGCGGATGGCTACACCTTC. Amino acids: CASRAVQGADGYTF. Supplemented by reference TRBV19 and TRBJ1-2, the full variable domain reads DGGITQSPKYLFRKEGQNVTLSCEQNLNHDAMYWYRQDPGQGLRLIYYSQIVNDFQKGDIAEGYSVSREKKESFPLTVTSAQKNPTAFYLCASRAVQGADGYTFGSGTRLTVV.

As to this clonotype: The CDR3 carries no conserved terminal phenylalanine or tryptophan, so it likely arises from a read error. The CDR3 nucleotides are TGTGCCAGCTCACTAGCGGGATCAACCTACGAGCAGTACCTC. Translated, it gives CASSLAGSTYEQYL. This chain links TRBV18 with TRBJ2-7, with 8 bases identical to TRBD2. The trim removed 4 bases at V and 2 bases at J, leaving 4 bases unmatched. The V gene's germline CDR1 is KGHSH and CDR2 LQKENI. The CDR3 loop spans 14 amino acids.

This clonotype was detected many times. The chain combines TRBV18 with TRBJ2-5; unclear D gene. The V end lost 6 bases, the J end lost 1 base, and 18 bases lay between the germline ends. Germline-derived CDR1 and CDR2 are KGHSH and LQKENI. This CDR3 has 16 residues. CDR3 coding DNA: TGTGCCAGCTCCCCCCAAATAAGGGTCGGCCAAGAGACCCAGTACTTC. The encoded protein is CASSPQIRVGQETQYF.

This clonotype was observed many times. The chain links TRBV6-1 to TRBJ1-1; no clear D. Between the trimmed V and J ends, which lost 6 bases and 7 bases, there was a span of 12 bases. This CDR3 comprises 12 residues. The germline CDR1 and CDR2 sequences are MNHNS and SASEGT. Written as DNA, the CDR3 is TGTGCCAGCAGCTCGACCCTGGGTGAAGCTTTCTTT. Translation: CASSSTLGEAFF.

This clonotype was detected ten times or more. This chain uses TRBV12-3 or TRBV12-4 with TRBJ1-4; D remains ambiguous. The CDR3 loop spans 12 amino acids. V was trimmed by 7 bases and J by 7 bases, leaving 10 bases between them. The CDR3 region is CASNINGEKLFF. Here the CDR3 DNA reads TGTGCCAGCAACATTAATGGTGAAAAACTGTTTTTT.

CDR3 residues: CASSSSRLATYEQYF. The CDR3 DNA sequence: TGTGCCAGCAGTAGCTCACGCCTAGCGACCTACGAGCAGTACTTC. The chain combines TRBV27 with TRBJ2-7; TRBD2 might be the D (6 bases). V was pared by 5 bases and J by 2 bases, with 16 bases between. Germline values: CDR1 MNHEY, CDR2 SMNVEV (reference sequence). This CDR3 comprises 15 residues.